This T cell receptor (beta chain) was profiled in a study of early T cells in non-severe SARS-CoV-2 infection. TCRdb reprocessed the 5' RACE reads via MiXCR and lists one record per CDR3 protein. The sample records just under 65,000 distinct CDR3 sequences, about 11% being singletons. V gave up 1 base and J gave up 2 bases, with 6 bases separating them. There are 15 residues in the CDR3. Germline lookup yields CDR1 SGHTA and CDR2 FQGNSA. This clonotype appeared a few times. The sequencing here drew on whole blood, taken at baseline. The TCR comes from an adult who was a healthcare worker with PCR-confirmed SARS-CoV-2 infection or an uninfected control (not recorded which). V gene TRBV7-2 combines with J gene TRBJ2-6, with a tentative D call TRBD1 (5 bases). The chain's CDR3 is CASSLGGTGANVLTF. The CDR3 DNA is TGTGCCAGCAGCTTAGGGGGCACTGGGGCCAACGTCCTGACTTTC.